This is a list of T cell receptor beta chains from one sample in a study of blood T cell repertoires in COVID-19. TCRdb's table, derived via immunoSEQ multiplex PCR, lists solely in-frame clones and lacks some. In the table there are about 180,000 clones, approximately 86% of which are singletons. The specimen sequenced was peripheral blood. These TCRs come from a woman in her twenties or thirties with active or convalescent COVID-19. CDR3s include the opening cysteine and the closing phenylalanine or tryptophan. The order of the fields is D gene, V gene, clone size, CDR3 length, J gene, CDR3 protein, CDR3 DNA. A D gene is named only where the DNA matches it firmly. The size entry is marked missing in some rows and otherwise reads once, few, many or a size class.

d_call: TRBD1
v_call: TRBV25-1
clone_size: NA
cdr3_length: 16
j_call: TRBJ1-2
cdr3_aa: CASSDLSDRDDYGYTF
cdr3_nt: TGTGCCAGCAGCGACTTAAGTGACAGGGATGACTATGGCTACACCTTC

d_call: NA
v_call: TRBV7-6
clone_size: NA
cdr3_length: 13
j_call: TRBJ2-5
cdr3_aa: CASSPSMSETQYF
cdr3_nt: TGTGCCAGCAGCCCCTCTATGTCGGAGACCCAGTACTTC

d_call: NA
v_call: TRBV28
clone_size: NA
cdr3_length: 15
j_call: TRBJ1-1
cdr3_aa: CASSATGISNAEAFF
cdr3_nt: TGTGCCAGCAGTGCAACCGGGATATCAAATGCGGAAGCTTTCTTT

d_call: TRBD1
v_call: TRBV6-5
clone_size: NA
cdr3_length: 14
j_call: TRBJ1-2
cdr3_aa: CASSPPGTGYGYTF
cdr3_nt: TGTGCCAGCAGTCCCCCCGGGACAGGGTATGGCTACACCTTC

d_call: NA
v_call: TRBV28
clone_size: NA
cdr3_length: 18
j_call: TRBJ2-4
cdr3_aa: CASSLRLGLVVAKNIQYF
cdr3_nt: TGTGCCAGCAGTTTAAGGTTGGGACTCGTCGTAGCCAAAAACATTCAGTACTTC

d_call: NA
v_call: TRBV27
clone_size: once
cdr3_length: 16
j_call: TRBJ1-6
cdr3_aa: CASRSSDRSYNSPLHF
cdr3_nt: TGTGCCAGCAGATCCTCCGACAGGTCCTATAATTCACCCCTCCACTTT

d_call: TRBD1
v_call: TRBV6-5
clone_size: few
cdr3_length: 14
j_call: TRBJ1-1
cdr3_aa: CASTGEKGQGQAFF
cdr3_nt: TGTGCCAGCACGGGTGAGAAGGGACAGGGACAAGCTTTCTTT

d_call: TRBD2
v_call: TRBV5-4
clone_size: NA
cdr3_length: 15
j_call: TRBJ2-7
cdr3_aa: CASSFIGRARYEQYF
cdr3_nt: TGTGCCAGCAGCTTCATCGGGAGGGCCCGATACGAGCAGTACTTC

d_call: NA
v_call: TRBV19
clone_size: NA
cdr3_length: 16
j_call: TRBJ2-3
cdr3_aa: CASTPTGGVGTDTQYF
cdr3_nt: TGTGCCAGTACCCCAACAGGGGGGGTTGGCACAGATACGCAGTATTTT

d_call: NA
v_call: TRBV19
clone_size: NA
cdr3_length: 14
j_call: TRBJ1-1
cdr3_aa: CASSVGVMNTEAFF
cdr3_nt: TGTGCCAGTAGTGTTGGAGTTATGAACACTGAAGCTTTCTTT

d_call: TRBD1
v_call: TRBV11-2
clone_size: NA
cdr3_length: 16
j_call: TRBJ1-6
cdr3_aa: CASSLGDSPYNSPLHF
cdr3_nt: TGTGCCAGCAGCCTCGGGGACAGCCCCTATAATTCACCCCTCCACTTT

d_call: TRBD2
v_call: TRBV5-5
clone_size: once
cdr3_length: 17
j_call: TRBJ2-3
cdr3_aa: CASSLVSSGASTDTQYF
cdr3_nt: TGTGCCAGCAGCTTGGTATCTAGCGGTGCTAGCACAGATACGCAGTATTTT

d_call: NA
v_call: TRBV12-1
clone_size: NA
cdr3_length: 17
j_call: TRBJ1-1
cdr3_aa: CASSAREQSTMNTEAFF
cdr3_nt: TGTGCCAGCAGCGCCCGGGAGCAGAGCACCATGAACACTGAAGCTTTCTTT

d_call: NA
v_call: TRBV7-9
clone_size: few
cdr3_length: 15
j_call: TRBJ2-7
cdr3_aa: CASSLAGGNSYEQYF
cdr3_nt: TGTGCCAGCAGCTTAGCCGGCGGGAACTCCTACGAGCAGTACTTC

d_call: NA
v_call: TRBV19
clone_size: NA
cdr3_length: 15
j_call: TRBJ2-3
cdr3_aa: CATTNRGGSTDTQYF
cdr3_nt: TGTGCAACTACTAATCGGGGTGGGAGCACAGATACGCAGTATTTT

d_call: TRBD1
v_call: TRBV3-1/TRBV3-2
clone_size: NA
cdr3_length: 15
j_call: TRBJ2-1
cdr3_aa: CASSPPGQGASEQFF
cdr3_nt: TGTGCCAGCAGCCCTCCCGGACAGGGGGCTAGTGAGCAGTTCTTC

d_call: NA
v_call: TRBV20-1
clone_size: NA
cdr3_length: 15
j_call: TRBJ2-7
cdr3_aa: CSASAYAGSSYEQYF
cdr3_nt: TGCAGTGCTAGTGCCTATGCGGGTAGCTCCTACGAGCAGTACTTC

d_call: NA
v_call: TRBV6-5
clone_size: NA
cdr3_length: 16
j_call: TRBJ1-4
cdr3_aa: CASSYSSTGLVEKLFF
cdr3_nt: TGTGCCAGCAGTTACTCGAGCACAGGGTTGGTTGAAAAACTGTTTTTT

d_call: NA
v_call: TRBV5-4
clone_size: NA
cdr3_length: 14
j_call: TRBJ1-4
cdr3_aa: CASSSLGANEKLFF
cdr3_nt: TGTGCCAGCAGTTCTCTAGGGGCTAATGAAAAACTGTTTTTT

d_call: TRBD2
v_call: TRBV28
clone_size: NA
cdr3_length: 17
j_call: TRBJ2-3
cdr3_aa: CASRTAQTSGSFDTQYF
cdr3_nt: TGTGCCAGCAGGACGGCCCAGACTAGCGGGAGTTTCGATACGCAGTATTTT

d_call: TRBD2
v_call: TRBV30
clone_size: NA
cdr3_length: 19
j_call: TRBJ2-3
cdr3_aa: CAWSVPRSGGAIPTDTQYF
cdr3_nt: TGTGCCTGGAGCGTGCCCCGGAGCGGGGGGGCAATCCCCACAGATACGCAGTATTTT

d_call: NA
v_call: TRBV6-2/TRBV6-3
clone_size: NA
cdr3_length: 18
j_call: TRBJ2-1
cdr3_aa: CASSYAVGRERPYNEQFF
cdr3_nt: TGTGCCAGCAGTTACGCTGTAGGGCGGGAAAGGCCCTACAATGAGCAGTTCTTC

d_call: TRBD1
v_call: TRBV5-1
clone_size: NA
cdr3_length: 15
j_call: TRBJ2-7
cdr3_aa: CASSLAGQGTYEQYF
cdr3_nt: TGCGCCAGCAGCTTGGCCGGACAGGGGACCTACGAGCAGTACTTC

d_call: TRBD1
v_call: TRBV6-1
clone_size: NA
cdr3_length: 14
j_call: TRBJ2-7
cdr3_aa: CASSEDRGRYEQYF
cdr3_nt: TGTGCCAGCAGTGAAGACAGGGGTCGCTACGAGCAGTACTTC

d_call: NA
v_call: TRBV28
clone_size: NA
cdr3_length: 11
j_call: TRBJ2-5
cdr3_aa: CASSLRETQYF
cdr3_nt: TGTGCCAGCAGTTTGCGGGAGACCCAGTACTTC

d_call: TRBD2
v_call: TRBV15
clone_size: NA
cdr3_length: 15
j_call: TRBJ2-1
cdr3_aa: CATSRGGGAYNEQFF
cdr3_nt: TGTGCCACCAGCAGAGGCGGGGGGGCCTACAATGAGCAGTTCTTC